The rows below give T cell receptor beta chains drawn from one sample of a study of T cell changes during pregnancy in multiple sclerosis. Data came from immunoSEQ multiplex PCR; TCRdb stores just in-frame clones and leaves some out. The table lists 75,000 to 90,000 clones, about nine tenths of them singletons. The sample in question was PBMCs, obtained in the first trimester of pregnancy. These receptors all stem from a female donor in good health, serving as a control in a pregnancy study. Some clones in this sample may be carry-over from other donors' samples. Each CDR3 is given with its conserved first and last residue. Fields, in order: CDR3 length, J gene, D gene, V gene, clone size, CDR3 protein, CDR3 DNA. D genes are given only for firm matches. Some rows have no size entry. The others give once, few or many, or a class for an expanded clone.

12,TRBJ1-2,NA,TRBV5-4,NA,CASSEGFRGYTF,TGTGCCAGCAGCGAGGGTTTCAGGGGCTACACCTTC
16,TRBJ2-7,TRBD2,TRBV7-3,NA,CASSSLAGGRNYEQYF,TGTGCCAGCAGCAGTCTAGCGGGAGGCCGAAATTACGAGCAGTACTTC
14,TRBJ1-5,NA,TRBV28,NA,CASSLLAGYQPQHF,TGTGCCAGCAGCCTTCTCGCAGGGTATCAGCCCCAGCATTTT
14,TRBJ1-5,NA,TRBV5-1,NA,CASMLGRAHQPQHF,TGCGCCAGCATGTTGGGCAGGGCGCATCAGCCCCAGCATTTT
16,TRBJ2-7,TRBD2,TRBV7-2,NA,CASSLMSGGYAYEQYF,TGTGCCAGCAGCTTAATGAGCGGGGGATATGCCTACGAGCAGTACTTC
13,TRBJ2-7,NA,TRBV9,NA,CASSVSSNNEQYF,TGTGCCAGCAGCGTATCTAGCAACAACGAGCAGTACTTC
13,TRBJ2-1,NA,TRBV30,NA,CAWSLGHNNEQFF,TGTGCCTGGAGTTTGGGACATAACAATGAGCAGTTCTTC
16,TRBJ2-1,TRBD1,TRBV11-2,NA,CASSPVRTGVVNEQFF,TGTGCCAGCAGCCCGGTGCGGACAGGGGTAGTCAATGAGCAGTTCTTC
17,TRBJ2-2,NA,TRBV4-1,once,CASSQLGWSPTTGELFF,TGCGCCAGCAGCCAACTCGGGTGGAGTCCTACCACCGGGGAGCTGTTTTTT
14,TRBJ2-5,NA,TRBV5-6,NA,CASSLAGRQETQYF,TGTGCCAGCAGCTTGGCTGGCAGACAAGAGACCCAGTACTTC
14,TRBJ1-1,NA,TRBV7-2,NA,CASRDRQSHTEAFF,TGTGCCAGCAGAGACCGACAGTCTCACACTGAAGCTTTCTTT
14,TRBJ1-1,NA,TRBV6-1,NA,CASSEGTTNTEAFF,TGTGCCAGCAGTGAAGGCACTACGAACACTGAAGCTTTCTTT
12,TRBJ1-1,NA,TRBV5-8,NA,CASSWGVGEAFF,TGTGCCAGCAGCTGGGGAGTCGGGGAAGCTTTCTTT
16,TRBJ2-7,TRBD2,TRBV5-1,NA,CAGSVQGLAGEGEQYF,TGCGCCGGCAGCGTACAGGGACTAGCGGGAGAGGGCGAGCAGTACTTC
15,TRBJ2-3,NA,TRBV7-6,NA,CASSSGKTSTDTQYF,TGTGCCAGCAGCTCGGGGAAAACTAGCACAGATACGCAGTATTTT
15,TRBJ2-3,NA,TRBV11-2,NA,CASSLLAQYTDTQYF,TGTGCCAGCAGCCTACTAGCCCAATACACAGATACGCAGTATTTT
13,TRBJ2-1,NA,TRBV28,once,CASSFLGDNEQFF,TGTGCCAGCAGTTTCCTCGGAGACAATGAGCAGTTCTTC
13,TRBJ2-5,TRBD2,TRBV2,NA,CATGASGEETQYF,TGTGCCACCGGGGCTAGCGGCGAAGAGACCCAGTACTTC
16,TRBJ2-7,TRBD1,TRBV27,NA,CASSFSLPGQRHEQYF,TGTGCCAGCAGTTTCAGTCTCCCGGGACAGAGGCACGAGCAGTACTTC
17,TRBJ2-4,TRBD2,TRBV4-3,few,CASSLRGGLGPKNIQYF,TGCGCCAGCAGCCTGAGGGGAGGGCTCGGCCCCAAAAACATTCAGTACTTC
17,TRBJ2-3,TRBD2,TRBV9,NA,CASSLTALSSGRDTQYF,TGTGCCAGCAGCCTGACCGCCCTGTCCAGCGGGAGGGATACGCAGTATTTT
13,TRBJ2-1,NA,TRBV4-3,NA,CASSHGVTGEQFF,TGCGCCAGCAGCCACGGAGTCACTGGTGAGCAGTTCTTC